The clone carrying this T cell receptor (beta chain) was seen once. Antigen specificity is unknown. This entry is derived from a study of T cells in tuberculosis. On the study more broadly: Samples predate treatment or fall within its first 7 days.

The repertoire was sequenced with immunoSEQ multiplex PCR; TCRdb's copy has only in-frame clones and lacks some. This table has about 38,000 clones, roughly 94% appearing once. As for time point: new active TB diagnosis, blood taken before or within 7 days of starting treatment. Each donor contributed roughly 92,000 T cells on average, unsorted. Trimming removed 0 bases at V and 3 bases at J, with 10 bases between. The CDR3 has 14 residues. Per the germline V gene, CDR1 is SGHNT and CDR2 is YYREEE (reference sequence). Study-wide findings and caveats: GMM-specific TCRs were nearer to active tuberculosis alpha repertoires, suggesting expansion.

The source is an adult with tuberculosis. The V call is TRBV5-4, the J call TRBJ2-7, with D perhaps matching TRBD1 (5 bases). Sequences were derived from PBMCs, sampled at tuberculosis diagnosis. CDR3 amino acids: CASSLAGRGYEQYF. CDR3 coding DNA: TGTGCCAGCAGCTTGGCAGGGCGCGGCTACGAGCAGTACTTC. Full variable domain (missing parts from reference TRBV5-4 and TRBJ2-7): ETGVTQSPTHLIKTRGQQVTLRCSSQSGHNTVSWYQQALGQGPQFIFQYYREEENGRGNFPPRFSGLQFPNYSSELNVNALELDDSALYLCASSLAGRGYEQYFGPGTRLTVT.